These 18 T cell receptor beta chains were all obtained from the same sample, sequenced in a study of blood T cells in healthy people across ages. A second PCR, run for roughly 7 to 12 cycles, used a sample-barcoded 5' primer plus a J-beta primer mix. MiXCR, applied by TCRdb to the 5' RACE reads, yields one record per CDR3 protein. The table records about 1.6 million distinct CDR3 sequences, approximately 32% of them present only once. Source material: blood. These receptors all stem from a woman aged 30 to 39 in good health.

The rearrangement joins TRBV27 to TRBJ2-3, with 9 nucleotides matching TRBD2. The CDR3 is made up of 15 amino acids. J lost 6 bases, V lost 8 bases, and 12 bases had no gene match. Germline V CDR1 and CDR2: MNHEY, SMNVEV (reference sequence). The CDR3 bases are TGTGCCAGCTCCGTCACGGGGACTAGCCCCGATACGCAGTATTTT. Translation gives CASSVTGTSPDTQYF.

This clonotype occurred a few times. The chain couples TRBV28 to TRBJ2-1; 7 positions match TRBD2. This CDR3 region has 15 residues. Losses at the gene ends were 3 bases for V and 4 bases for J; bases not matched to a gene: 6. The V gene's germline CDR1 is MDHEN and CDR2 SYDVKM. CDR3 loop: CASSFDGRQYNEQFF. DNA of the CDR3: TGTGCCAGCAGTTTCGACGGGAGGCAATACAATGAGCAGTTCTTC.

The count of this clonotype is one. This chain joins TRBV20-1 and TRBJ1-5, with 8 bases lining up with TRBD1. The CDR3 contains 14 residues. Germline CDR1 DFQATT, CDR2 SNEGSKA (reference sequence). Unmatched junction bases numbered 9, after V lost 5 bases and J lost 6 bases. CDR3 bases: TGCAGTGCTGGACCTCGGGACAGGCCTCAGCCCCAGCATTTT. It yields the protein CSAGPRDRPQPQHF.

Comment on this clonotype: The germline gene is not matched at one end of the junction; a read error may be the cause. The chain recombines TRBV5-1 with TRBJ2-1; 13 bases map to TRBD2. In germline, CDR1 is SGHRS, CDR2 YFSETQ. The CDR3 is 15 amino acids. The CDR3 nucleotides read TGCGCCAGCAGCCCACTAGCGGGAGGGGGGGATGAGCGGTTCTTC. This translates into CASSPLAGGGDERFF.

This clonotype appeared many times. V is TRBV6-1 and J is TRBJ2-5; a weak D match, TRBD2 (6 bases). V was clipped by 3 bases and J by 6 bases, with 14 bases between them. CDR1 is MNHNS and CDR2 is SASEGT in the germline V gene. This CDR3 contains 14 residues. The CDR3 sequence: CASSDGTSFQTQYF. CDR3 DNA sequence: TGTGCCAGCAGTGACGGAACTAGCTTCCAGACCCAGTACTTC.

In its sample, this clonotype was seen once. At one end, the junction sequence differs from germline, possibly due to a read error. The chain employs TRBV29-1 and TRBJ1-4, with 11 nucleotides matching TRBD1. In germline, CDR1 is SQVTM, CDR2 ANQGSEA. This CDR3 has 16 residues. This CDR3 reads CSDEGQGDATNEKLFF. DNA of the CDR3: TGTAGCGACGAGGGACAGGGGGATGCAACTAATGAAAAACTGTTTTTT.

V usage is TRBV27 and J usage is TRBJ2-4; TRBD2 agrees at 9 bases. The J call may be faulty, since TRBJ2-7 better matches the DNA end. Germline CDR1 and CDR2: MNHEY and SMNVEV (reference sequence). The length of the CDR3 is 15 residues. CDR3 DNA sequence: TGTGCCAGCAGTTTTGAAGGGACTAGCATGTACGAGCAGTACTTC. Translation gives CASSFEGTSMYEQYF.

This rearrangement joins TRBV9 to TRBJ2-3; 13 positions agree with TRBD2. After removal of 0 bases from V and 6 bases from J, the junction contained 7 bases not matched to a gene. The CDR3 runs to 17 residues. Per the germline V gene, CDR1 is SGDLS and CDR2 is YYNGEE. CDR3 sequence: CASSVALAGGQGDTQYF. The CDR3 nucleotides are TGTGCCAGCAGCGTAGCACTAGCGGGGGGGCAAGGGGATACGCAGTATTTT.

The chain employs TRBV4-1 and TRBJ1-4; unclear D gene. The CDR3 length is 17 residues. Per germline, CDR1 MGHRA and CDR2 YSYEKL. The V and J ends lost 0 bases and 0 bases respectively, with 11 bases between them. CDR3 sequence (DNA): TGCGCCAGCAGCCAAGATGCCCGGGTCTCAACTAATGAAAAACTGTTTTTT. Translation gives CASSQDARVSTNEKLFF.

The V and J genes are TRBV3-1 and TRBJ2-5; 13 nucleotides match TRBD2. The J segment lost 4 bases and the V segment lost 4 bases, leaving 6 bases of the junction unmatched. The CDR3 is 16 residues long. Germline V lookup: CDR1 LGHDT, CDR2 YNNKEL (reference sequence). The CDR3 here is CASSPTRTSGRETQYF. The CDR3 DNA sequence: TGTGCCAGCAGCCCCACCCGGACTAGCGGGAGAGAGACCCAGTACTTC.

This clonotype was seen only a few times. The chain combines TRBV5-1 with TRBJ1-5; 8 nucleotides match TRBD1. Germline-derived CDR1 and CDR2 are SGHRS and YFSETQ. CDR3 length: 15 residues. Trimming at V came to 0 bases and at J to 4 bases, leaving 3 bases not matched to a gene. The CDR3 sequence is CASSLGQGANQPQHF. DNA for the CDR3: TGCGCCAGCAGCTTGGGTCAGGGGGCGAATCAGCCCCAGCATTTT.

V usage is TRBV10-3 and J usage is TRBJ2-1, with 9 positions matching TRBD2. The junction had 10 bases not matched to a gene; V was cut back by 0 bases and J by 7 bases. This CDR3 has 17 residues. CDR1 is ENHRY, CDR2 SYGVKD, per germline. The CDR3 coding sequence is TGTGCCATCAGTGAGTCTCAGGTTTTAGCGGGGGTTAATGAGCAGTTCTTC. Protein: CAISESQVLAGVNEQFF.

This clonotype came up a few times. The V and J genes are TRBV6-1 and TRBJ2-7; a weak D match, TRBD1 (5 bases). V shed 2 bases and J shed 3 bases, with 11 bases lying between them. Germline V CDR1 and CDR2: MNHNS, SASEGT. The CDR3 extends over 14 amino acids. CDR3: CASSETPRDYEQYF. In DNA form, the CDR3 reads TGTGCCAGCAGTGAAACACCCAGGGACTACGAGCAGTACTTC.

CDR3 amino acids: CAWSSQETQYF. CDR3 bases: TGTGCCTGGAGTAGTCAAGAGACCCAGTACTTC. This chain links TRBV30 with TRBJ2-5; no clear D gene. V was trimmed by 2 bases and J by 2 bases, leaving 3 bases between them. Germline values: CDR1 GTSNPN, CDR2 SVGIG (reference sequence). The CDR3 totals 11 residues.

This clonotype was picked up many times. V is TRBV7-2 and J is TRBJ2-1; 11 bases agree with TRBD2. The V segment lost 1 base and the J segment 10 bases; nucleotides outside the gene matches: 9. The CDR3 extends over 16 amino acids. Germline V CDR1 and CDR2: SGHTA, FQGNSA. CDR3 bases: TGTGCCAGCAGCTTAGGTTCACTAGCGGGAGTAGGCGAGCAGTTCTTC. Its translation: CASSLGSLAGVGEQFF.

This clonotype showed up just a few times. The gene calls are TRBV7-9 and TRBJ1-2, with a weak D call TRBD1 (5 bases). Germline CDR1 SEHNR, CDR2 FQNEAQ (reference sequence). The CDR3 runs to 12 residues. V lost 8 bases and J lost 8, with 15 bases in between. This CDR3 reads CASPGVAGGYTF. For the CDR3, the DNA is TGTGCCAGCCCGGGGGTTGCGGGCGGCTACACCTTC.

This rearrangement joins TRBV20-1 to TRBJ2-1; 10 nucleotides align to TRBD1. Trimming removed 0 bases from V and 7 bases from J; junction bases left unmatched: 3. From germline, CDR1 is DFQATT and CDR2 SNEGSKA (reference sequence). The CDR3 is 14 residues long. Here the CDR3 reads CSARDRQGANEQFF. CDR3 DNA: TGCAGTGCTAGAGACCGACAGGGGGCTAATGAGCAGTTCTTC.

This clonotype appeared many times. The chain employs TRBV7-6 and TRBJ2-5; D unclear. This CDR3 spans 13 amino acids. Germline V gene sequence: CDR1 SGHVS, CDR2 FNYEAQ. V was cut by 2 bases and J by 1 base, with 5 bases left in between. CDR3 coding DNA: TGTGCCAGCAGCTTAAGAGCCCAAGAGACCCAGTACTTC. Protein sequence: CASSLRAQETQYF. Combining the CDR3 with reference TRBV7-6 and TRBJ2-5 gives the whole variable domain GAGVSQSPRYKVTKRGQDVALRCDPISGHVSLYWYRQALGQGPEFLTYFNYEAQQDKSGLPNDRFSAERPEGSISTLTIQRTEQRDSAMYRCASSLRAQETQYFGPGTRLLVL.